This record looks at one T cell receptor beta chain sequence and its context. As yet, its antigen is unknown. Trimming took off 6 bases at V and 1 base at J, with 13 bases between the two ends. Germline V lookup: CDR1 MNHEY, CDR2 SVGAGI. This CDR3 spans 15 amino acids. The protocol was immunoSEQ multiplex PCR, while the TCRdb copy is restricted to in-frame clones and leaves out a portion. The table lists under 20,000 clones, approximately 84% of them singletons, with about 33% in the top ten. This record comes from a study of OX40 agonist ivuxolimab in advanced cancers. Study overall: Dose-escalation patients were diagnosed with hepatocellular carcinoma, melanoma, renal cell cancer or head and neck cancer. The mean age was roughly 60 years, ranging from roughly 23 to 90, with under 90% of participants male. Study conclusions and caveats: CD8+ T cells showed, on average, more clonal expansion than CD4+ cells.

V and J are TRBV6-5 and TRBJ2-4; weak D call: TRBD2 (7 bases). This TCR came from an adult with an advanced solid tumor such as melanoma, head and neck, liver or kidney cancer. The sequencing used CD4+ or CD8+ T cells sorted from blood, collected in a trial of the OX40 agonist ivuxolimab. CDR3 DNA: TGTGCCAGCAGGTCGGGGGGCGCTGCCAAAAACATTCAGTACTTC. Translated: CASRSGGAAKNIQYF.